This TCR beta chain is drawn from a study of cytomegalovirus exposure and HLA in healthy donors. Study observations and caveats: In a later analysis, an Asian-associated ancestry cluster reportedly showed fewer N-insertions than the roughly 700-donor mean. An observed cluster of highly shared sequence variants was recorded as a likely sequencing artifact.

V dropped 2 bases and J dropped 2 bases, with 7 bases sitting between them. This CDR3 has 14 amino acids. Germline lookup yields CDR1 MNHEY and CDR2 SVGAGI. Use of 60 Vbeta and 13 Jbeta primers characterized the PCR. Sequenced by immunoSEQ multiplex PCR; TCRdb stores in-frame clones only, minus some. The sample data list about 170,000 clones. On this clone: The antigen remains unidentified.

Participants comprised healthy donors of bone marrow. This chain connects TRBV6-5 to TRBJ1-3; D call uncertain. The TCR was taken from a woman in her fifties or sixties in good health and CMV-seronegative. The sequenced sample was PBMCs. The CDR3 DNA is TGTGCCAGCAGTTACGGAGGGACTGGAAACACCATATATTTT. Its translation is CASSYGGTGNTIYF.